The present T cell receptor (beta chain) was sequenced within a study of blood T cell repertoires in COVID-19. Study-wide context: Sites in the United States, Italy and Spain provided acute and convalescent COVID-19 samples. T cells, B-cell-depleted T cells, or PBMCs provided the cDNA or gDNA that served as material.

In the original processing: Reference gene primer amplification in the assay estimated nucleated cell counts. Some clones are missing from TCRdb's copy, which holds only in-frame ones; the method was immunoSEQ multiplex PCR. Clone size and the V and J calls come from that table; the DNA yielded D and trimming. The sample consists of around 120,000 clones, roughly 71% of them appearing once. The V gene lost 10 bases and the J gene lost 4 bases, with 14 bases spanning the gap. The CDR3 runs to 12 residues. In germline, CDR1 is MNHEY, CDR2 SVGAGI. The V gene is TRBV6-5, the J gene TRBJ2-7, with a possible D match to TRBD2 (6 bases). The receptor's source is an elderly man with acute or convalescent COVID-19. The sequencing sample was made of peripheral blood. The CDR3 bases are TGTGCCACACGGACGGCGGGGTACGAGCAGTACTTC. Protein: CATRTAGYEQYF.